This T cell receptor (beta chain) was sequenced during a study of T cell clusters in autoimmune cytopenias. TRB amplification used around 270 ng of peripheral blood genomic DNA. Study observations and caveats: Clustering suggested that physiological T cell clusters were missing in primary autoimmune cytopenia patients.

CDR3 length equals 15 residues. Germline CDR1 and CDR2: KGHDR and SFDVKD. With respect to this clonotype: The antigen remains undetermined.

TRB rearrangements were amplified by touch-down multiplex PCR with mixed TRB-A/B primers. TCRdb reprocessed the multiplex PCR reads, with one entry per CDR3 protein and no DNA. Recorded for this sample: 4,000 or so distinct CDR3 sequences. These sequences were also reported in another study, on T cell repertoires in aging, cancer and after chemotherapy. From that second work: In healthy donors, age-related TCR diversity loss mainly reflected lost richness.

This chain links TRBV24-1 with TRBJ2-3; the TRBD2 assignment by TCRdb is unverifiable without DNA. Input material: peripheral blood. This receptor was identified in a human donor in good health. This CDR3 is CATRGREMGTDTQYF.